The present T cell receptor (beta chain) was sequenced within a study of T cells in Graves' hyperthyroidism and ophthalmopathy. Across 18 months, stable Graves' hyperthyroidism was marked by no progression to ophthalmopathy. Newly diagnosed hyperthyroidism, duration under 2 months, in patients aged 18 to 65. The diagnoses drew upon clinical symptoms, serum thyroxine and TRAb, thyroid ultrasound and orbital computed tomography. After removal of 3 bases from V and 4 bases from J, the junction contained 6 bases not matched to a gene. Germline values: CDR1 LGHDT, CDR2 YNNKEL (reference sequence). This CDR3 contains 16 residues. Amplification targeted TCR beta CDR3 regions from RNA transcripts. In the first-round RT-PCR of the TCR CDR3, the HTBI primer set was used. TCRdb itself ran the multiplex PCR reads through MiXCR, one entry per CDR3 protein. The sample shows around 340,000 distinct CDR3 sequences, 18% of them seen only once.

Source material: blood. V is TRBV3-1 and J is TRBJ2-5; TRBD2 aligns across 12 bases. This sequence was found in a woman aged 50 to 65 with Graves' hyperthyroidism. CDR3 in amino acids: CASSQRLAGVIETQYF. The DNA for the CDR3 is TGTGCCAGCAGCCAGCGACTAGCGGGAGTGATAGAGACCCAGTACTTC.